Following are 26 T cell receptor beta chains from one sample sequenced in a study of identical twins. TCRdb reprocessed the 5' RACE reads via MiXCR and lists one record per CDR3 protein. The table records approximately 220,000 distinct CDR3 sequences, about 7.5% of them present only once. The sample also formed part of further work on yellow fever vaccine responses in identical twins.

Sequencing input: memory (CD45RO+) T cells sorted from blood. The source of these receptors is a woman younger than 35 in good health.

Many counts were recorded for this clonotype. The chain is built from TRBV5-1 and TRBJ2-1, with D tentatively TRBD1 or TRBD2 (5 bases each). The ends were cut back, 0 bases at V and 9 bases at J, with 13 bases in the middle. The germline V gene has CDR1 SGHRS and CDR2 YFSETQ. The CDR3 totals 14 residues. DNA of the CDR3: TGCGCCAGCAGCTTGGAAGGCTGGGGGACTGAGCAGTTCTTC. It encodes CASSLEGWGTEQFF. Filled out from reference TRBV5-1 and TRBJ2-1, the complete variable domain reads KAGVTQTPRYLIKTRGQQVTLSCSPISGHRSVSWYQQTPGQGLQFLFEYFSETQRNKGNFPGRFSGRQFSNSRSEMNVSTLELGDSALYLCASSLEGWGTEQFFGPGTRLTVL.

The chain couples TRBV20-1 to TRBJ2-5; 7 bases are shared with TRBD2. Trimming removed 2 bases from V and 5 bases from J; junction bases left unmatched: 8. Germline values: CDR1 DFQATT, CDR2 SNEGSKA (reference sequence). This CDR3 contains 14 residues. This CDR3 reads CSARKGPREETQYF. The CDR3 DNA reads TGCAGTGCTAGAAAGGGTCCGCGGGAGGAGACCCAGTACTTC.

At least ten counts were recorded for this clonotype. The chain joins TRBV7-3 to TRBJ2-3; tentative D call: TRBD2 (6 bases). From germline, CDR1 is SGHTA and CDR2 FQGTGA. The germline V and J ends were trimmed by 5 bases and 2 bases, with 14 bases remaining between them. CDR3 length: 15 residues. CDR3 sequence reads: CASSPQAGYTDTQYF. As DNA, the CDR3 is TGTGCCAGCAGCCCTCAGGCGGGATACACAGATACGCAGTATTTT.

This clonotype was counted ten times or more. This chain links TRBV29-1 with TRBJ2-7; a possible D gene is TRBD2 (7 bases). The CDR3 consists of 13 residues. Germline V CDR1 and CDR2: SQVTM, ANQGSEA. Deletions cut 7 bases from V and 2 bases from J, with 15 bases between. The CDR3: CSAQRDITYEQYF. DNA for the CDR3: TGCAGCGCTCAGCGGGACATCACCTACGAGCAGTACTTC.

The chain carries TRBV20-1 and TRBJ2-1; D is uncertain. Per germline, CDR1 DFQATT and CDR2 SNEGSKA (reference sequence). The CDR3 consists of 11 residues. V gave up 7 bases and J gave up 7 bases, with 11 bases separating them. CDR3 protein: CSVLLVNEQFF. DNA of the CDR3: TGCAGTGTTCTGCTGGTGAATGAGCAGTTCTTC.

The table lists this clonotype with many counts. The rearrangement uses TRBV3-1 and TRBJ1-5, with unresolved D. V was shortened by 1 base and J by 5 bases, with 12 bases between the two germline ends. CDR1 and CDR2 from the germline V gene are LGHDT and YNNKEL (reference sequence). This CDR3 has 15 amino acids. CDR3 region: CASSQGPNPYQPQHF. DNA for the CDR3: TGTGCCAGCAGCCAAGGACCAAATCCCTATCAGCCCCAGCATTTT.

This clonotype was counted ten times or more. The chain has TRBV20-1 and TRBJ2-3; 7 nucleotides align to TRBD1. The CDR3 is 13 residues long. J was trimmed by 1 base and V by 7 bases; bases with no gene match: 5. In germline, CDR1 is DFQATT, CDR2 SNEGSKA (reference sequence). CDR3: CSVGQVRTDTQYF. CDR3 nucleotides: TGCAGTGTAGGACAGGTCCGCACAGATACGCAGTATTTT.

This clonotype was seen more than once but under ten times. The V call is TRBV7-9, the J call TRBJ2-6; D is undetermined. With 2 bases removed from V and 2 bases from J, the gap between germline ends came to 7 bases. The CDR3 sequence is 15 residues long. The germline gives CDR1 SEHNR, CDR2 FQNEAQ (reference sequence). The CDR3: CASSLPTPGANVLTF. The CDR3 region has the DNA TGTGCCAGCAGCTTACCTACCCCTGGGGCCAACGTCCTGACTTTC.

This clonotype was detected a few times. The chain links TRBV7-3 to TRBJ2-1, with D perhaps given as TRBD1 or TRBD2 (5 bases each). V shed 4 bases and J shed 6 bases, with 10 bases lying between them. This CDR3 has 13 residues. Germline V CDR1 and CDR2: SGHTA, FQGTGA. CDR3 sequence reads: CASSYGTSNEQFF. As DNA, the CDR3 is TGTGCCAGCAGCTATGGGACGAGCAATGAGCAGTTCTTC.

The V and J genes are TRBV20-1 and TRBJ2-7, with D possibly matching TRBD1 (6 bases). Germline V gene sequence: CDR1 DFQATT, CDR2 SNEGSKA (reference sequence). V dropped 6 bases and J dropped 5 bases, with 20 bases sitting between them. This CDR3 has 14 amino acids. CDR3 DNA: TGCAGTGCCGTCCCCGGGACAAGGGGCGACGAGCAGTACTTC. This sequence encodes CSAVPGTRGDEQYF.

The chain is built from TRBV5-1 and TRBJ1-3; D gene unclear. Germline CDR1 SGHRS, CDR2 YFSETQ. The V end lost 4 bases, the J end lost 0 bases, and 5 bases lay between the germline ends. The CDR3 runs 13 residues. The CDR3 loop reads CASSRNSGNTIYF. The DNA of the CDR3 is TGCGCCAGCAGCCGGAACTCTGGAAACACCATATATTTT.

V is TRBV11-2 and J is TRBJ2-1, with D hard to call. V was pared by 0 bases and J by 12 bases, with 6 bases between. The germline CDR1 and CDR2 sequences are SGHAT and FQNNGV. The CDR3 covers 11 residues. The CDR3 DNA reads as TGTGCCAGCAGCTTAGAGCAGCGGCAGTTCTTC. As protein: CASSLEQRQFF. The full variable domain, rest sourced from reference TRBV11-2 and TRBJ2-1, is EAGVAQSPRYKIIEKRQSVAFWCNPISGHATLYWYQQILGQGPKLLIQFQNNGVVDDSQLPKDRFSAERLKGVDSTLKIQPAKLEDSAVYLCASSLEQRQFFGPGTRLTVL.

In this sample, this clonotype turned up a few times. V is TRBV7-6 and J is TRBJ1-4, with TRBD1 matching 8 bases. In germline, CDR1 is SGHVS, CDR2 FNYEAQ. V shed 6 bases and J 10 bases; nucleotides not matched to a gene: 13. The CDR3 covers 15 residues. This CDR3 reads CASSNGQGRAGKLFF. The DNA of the CDR3 is TGTGCCAGCAGTAATGGACAGGGCCGGGCGGGAAAACTGTTTTTT.

V usage is TRBV5-8 and J usage is TRBJ2-7; possible D gene TRBD1, 5 bases. The CDR3 length is 13 residues. V was shortened by 4 bases and J by 6 bases, with 14 bases between the two germline ends. The germline V gene encodes CDR1 SGHTS and CDR2 YDEGEE. CDR3 loop: CASSRRQLGEQYF. The CDR3 region has the DNA TGTGCCAGCAGCCGGAGACAGTTGGGCGAGCAGTACTTC.

The sample holds many counts of this clonotype. The CDR3 sequence: CSVDGQGETQYF. The CDR3 region has the DNA TGCAGCGTTGACGGACAGGGGGAGACCCAGTACTTC. This chain uses TRBV29-1 with TRBJ2-5; 9 positions agree with TRBD1. The CDR3 sequence is 12 residues long. Germline V gene lookup returns CDR1 SQVTM and CDR2 ANQGSEA. Trimming took 3 bases from V and 5 from J; bases not matched to a gene: 1.

This clonotype was detected ten times or more. The CDR3 sequence: CASSSSGGIQYF. The CDR3 nucleotides are TGTGCCAGCAGCTCATCAGGGGGCATACAGTACTTC. This rearrangement joins TRBV7-2 to TRBJ2-5; 8 nucleotides agree with TRBD1. The V and J ends lost 4 bases and 11 bases, in that order; junction bases with no gene match: 6. This CDR3 comprises 12 residues. Germline assignment: CDR1 SGHTA and CDR2 FQGNSA.

This clonotype appeared many times. The CDR3 loop is CASSPATSGSGEQFF. The DNA for the CDR3 is TGTGCCAGCTCACCTGCGACTAGCGGGAGTGGCGAGCAGTTCTTC. The chain has TRBV18 and TRBJ2-1; 12 bases fit TRBD2. The CDR3 extends over 15 amino acids. J lost 10 bases, V lost 3 bases, and 7 bases had no gene match. Germline V gene data show CDR1 as KGHSH and CDR2 as LQKENI. The complete variable domain, with remaining parts taken from reference TRBV18 and TRBJ2-1, reads NAGVMQNPRHLVRRRGQEARLRCSPMKGHSHVYWYRQLPEEGLKFMVYLQKENIIDESGMPKERFSAEFPKEGPSILRIQQVVRGDSAAYFCASSPATSGSGEQFFGPGTRLTVL.

This clonotype was recorded at least ten times. This sequence joins TRBV3-1 and TRBJ2-3; 7 bases match TRBD1. There are 14 residues in the CDR3. The V segment lost 4 bases and the J segment 6 bases; nucleotides outside the gene matches: 7. CDR1 and CDR2 from the germline V gene are LGHDT and YNNKEL (reference sequence). The CDR3 here is CASSRRQGADTQYF. The CDR3 DNA follows: TGTGCCAGCAGCCGGAGACAGGGAGCGGATACGCAGTATTTT.

Turning to this clonotype: A much larger clone differs by one base, so this may be a read error. The gene calls are TRBV20-1 and TRBJ2-5; 12 bases are shared with TRBD2. Per germline, CDR1 DFQATT and CDR2 SNEGSKA (reference sequence). This CDR3 has 14 residues. V lost 5 bases, J lost 6 bases, and 7 bases stayed unmatched. In DNA, the CDR3 is TGCAGTGCTGAGCTAGCGGGGGGGGCGAAGACCCAGTACTTC. It is translated as CSAELAGGAKTQYF.

The chain uses TRBV30 and TRBJ1-1; D is uncertain. This CDR3 spans 15 amino acids. Trimming left V 0 bases short and J 3 bases short, with 14 bases between. CDR1 GTSNPN and CDR2 SVGIG come from the germline V gene (reference sequence). The CDR3 protein is CAWSVWGGSDTEAFF. The DNA for the CDR3 is TGTGCCTGGAGTGTATGGGGAGGGTCGGACACTGAAGCTTTCTTT.

This clonotype was recorded many times. The V and J genes are TRBV7-9 and TRBJ2-5; 13 bases are a match to TRBD2. Germline-derived CDR1 and CDR2 are SEHNR and FQNEAQ (reference sequence). The CDR3 consists of 17 residues. J gave up 1 base and V 7 bases, and 9 bases lay outside the gene matches. Here the CDR3 reads CASNVLAGGPAQETQYF. CDR3 coding DNA: TGTGCCAGCAATGTACTAGCGGGAGGGCCCGCCCAAGAGACCCAGTACTTC. The full variable domain, rest sourced from reference TRBV7-9 and TRBJ2-5, is DTGVSQNPRHKITKRGQNVTFRCDPISEHNRLYWYRQTLGQGPEFLTYFQNEAQLEKSRLLSDRFSAERPKGSFSTLEIQRTEQGDSAMYLCASNVLAGGPAQETQYFGPGTRLLVL.

This clonotype has a count of ten or more. The V call is TRBV29-1, the J call TRBJ1-1; 7 positions agree with TRBD1. The CDR3 has 14 residues. Germline CDR1 is SQVTM and CDR2 is ANQGSEA. J lost 1 base, V lost 4 bases, and 6 bases had no gene match. CDR3 amino acids: CSVARGGGNTEAFF. The CDR3 DNA reads as TGCAGCGTTGCTAGAGGGGGCGGGAACACTGAAGCTTTCTTT.

This clonotype was observed at least ten times. The rearrangement joins TRBV20-1 to TRBJ1-1; D is ambiguous. The CDR3 loop spans 14 amino acids. The V gene lost 3 bases and the J gene lost 4 bases, with 15 bases spanning the gap. Germline V gene data show CDR1 as DFQATT and CDR2 as SNEGSKA (reference sequence). Here the CDR3 reads CSASYSLSGTEAFF. In DNA form, the CDR3 reads TGCAGTGCTAGTTACAGTCTGAGCGGCACTGAAGCTTTCTTT.

This clonotype was seen only a few times. J is TRBJ2-3 and V is TRBV6-1, with 11 positions matching TRBD2. The J segment lost 5 bases and the V segment lost 8 bases, leaving 9 bases of the junction unmatched. The CDR3 length is 15 residues. Per germline, CDR1 MNHNS and CDR2 SASEGT. CDR3 in amino acids: CASGTSGRSVDTQYF. In nucleotides, the CDR3 is TGTGCCAGCGGCACTAGCGGGAGATCGGTAGATACGCAGTATTTT.

The rearrangement uses TRBV5-1 and TRBJ2-2, with D uncertain. With 1 base removed from V and 2 bases from J, the gap between germline ends came to 6 bases. Germline values: CDR1 SGHRS, CDR2 YFSETQ. This CDR3 has 14 residues. In DNA, the CDR3 is TGCGCCAGCAGCTTGAACAGAAACACCGGGGAGCTGTTTTTT. It is translated as CASSLNRNTGELFF.

The V call is TRBV2, the J call TRBJ2-1; D not certain. The ends were cut back, 11 bases at V and 7 bases at J, with 9 bases in the middle. The CDR3 has 10 amino acids. The germline gives CDR1 SNHLY, CDR2 FYNNEI. CDR3 region: CAVKVNEQFF. The CDR3 nucleotides read TGTGCCGTAAAGGTAAATGAGCAGTTCTTC.